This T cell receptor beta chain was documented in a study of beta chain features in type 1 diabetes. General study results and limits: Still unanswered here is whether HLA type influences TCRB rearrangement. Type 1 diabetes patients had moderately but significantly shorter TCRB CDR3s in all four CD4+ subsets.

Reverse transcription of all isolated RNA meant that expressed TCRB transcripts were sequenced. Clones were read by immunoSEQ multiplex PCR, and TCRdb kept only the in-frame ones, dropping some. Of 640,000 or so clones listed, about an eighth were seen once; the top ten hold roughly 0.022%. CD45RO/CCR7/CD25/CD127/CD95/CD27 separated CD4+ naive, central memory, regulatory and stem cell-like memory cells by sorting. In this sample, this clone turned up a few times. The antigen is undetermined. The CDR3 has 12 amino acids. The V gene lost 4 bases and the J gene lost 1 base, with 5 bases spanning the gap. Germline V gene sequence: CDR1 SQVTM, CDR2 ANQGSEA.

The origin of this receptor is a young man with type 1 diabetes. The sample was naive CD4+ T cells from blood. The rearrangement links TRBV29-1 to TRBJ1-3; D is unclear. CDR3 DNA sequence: TGCAGCGTTGGGGAGTCTGGAAACACCATATATTTT. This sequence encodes CSVGESGNTIYF.